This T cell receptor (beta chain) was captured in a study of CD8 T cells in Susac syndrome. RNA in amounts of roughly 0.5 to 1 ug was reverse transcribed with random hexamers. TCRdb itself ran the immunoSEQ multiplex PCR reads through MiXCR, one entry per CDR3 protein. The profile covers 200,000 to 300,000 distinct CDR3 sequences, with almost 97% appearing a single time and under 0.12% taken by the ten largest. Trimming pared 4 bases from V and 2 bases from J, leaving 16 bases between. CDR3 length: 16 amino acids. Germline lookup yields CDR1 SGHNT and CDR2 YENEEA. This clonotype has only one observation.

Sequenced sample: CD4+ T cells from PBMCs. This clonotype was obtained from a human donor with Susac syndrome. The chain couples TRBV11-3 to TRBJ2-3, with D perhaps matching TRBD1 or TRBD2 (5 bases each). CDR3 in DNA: TGTGCCAGCAGCTCTCGGGGCCAGAGGTACACAGATACGCAGTATTTT. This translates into CASSSRGQRYTDTQYF.